Presented here are 10 T cell receptor beta chains from one specimen sequenced in a study of T cell responses to AZD1222 COVID-19 vaccine. Produced via immunoSEQ multiplex PCR; TCRdb's table is partial and in-frame only. Counted here are 150,000 to 190,000 clones, over 70% occurring once; the ten biggest clones make up roughly a tenth. The material was peripheral blood, obtained 28 days after the second AZD1222 dose. Receptor source: an adult who received the AZD1222 COVID-19 vaccine.

The V gene is TRBV6-2 or TRBV6-3, the J gene TRBJ1-1; D is unclear. The germline V gene encodes CDR1 MNHEY and CDR2 SVGEGT. V lost 0 bases and J 1 base, leaving 6 bases between the germline ends. The CDR3 is 14 amino acids. The CDR3 sequence is CASSYSLANTEAFF. The CDR3 DNA reads as TGTGCCAGCAGTTACTCGTTGGCGAACACTGAAGCTTTCTTT.

This clone was seen only a few times. The genes are TRBV11-1 and TRBJ2-4; 13 positions match TRBD2. Germline V gives CDR1 SGHAT, CDR2 FQDESV (reference sequence). CDR3 length: 15 residues. Unmatched junction bases numbered 5, after V lost 5 bases and J lost 7 bases. The CDR3 nucleotides are TGTGCCAGCAGCCGACGGACTAGCGGGAGTAACATTCAGTACTTC. The encoded protein is CASSRRTSGSNIQYF.

CDR3 DNA sequence: TGTGCCAGCAGTACCGAGCGGGGAAGGGACGAGCAGTACTTC. Amino acid sequence: CASSTERGRDEQYF. The rearrangement joins TRBV27 to TRBJ2-7, with 7 bases identical to TRBD2. CDR1 MNHEY and CDR2 SMNVEV come from the germline V gene (reference sequence). V lost 5 bases, J lost 5 bases, and 9 bases stayed unmatched. This CDR3 is built from 14 residues.

V and J are TRBV19 and TRBJ2-1; 10 bases line up with TRBD2. The germline gives CDR1 LNHDA, CDR2 SQIVND (reference sequence). The junction had 16 bases not matched to a gene; V was cut back by 0 bases and J by 8 bases. This CDR3 is 19 amino acids long. CDR3: CASSIDLASGSLTLDEQFF. DNA of the CDR3: TGTGCCAGTAGTATAGATTTGGCTAGCGGGAGCCTCACTTTGGATGAGCAGTTCTTC. Combining the CDR3 with reference TRBV19 and TRBJ2-1 gives the whole variable domain DGGITQSPKYLFRKEGQNVTLSCEQNLNHDAMYWYRQDPGQGLRLIYYSQIVNDFQKGDIAEGYSVSREKKESFPLTVTSAQKNPTAFYLCASSIDLASGSLTLDEQFFGPGTRLTVL.

The gene calls are TRBV11-2 and TRBJ2-2; possibly TRBD1 or TRBD2 for D (6 bases each). In germline, CDR1 is SGHAT, CDR2 FQNNGV. Trimming shortened V by 8 bases and J by 4 bases, and 14 bases separated the two germline ends. The CDR3 has 14 amino acids. Here the CDR3 DNA reads TGTGCCAGCTCGGGGGCCCGGATCACCGGGGAGCTGTTTTTT. Translation: CASSGARITGELFF.

The chain carries TRBV6-2 or TRBV6-3 and TRBJ2-7; D not resolved. The germline V gene encodes CDR1 MNHEY and CDR2 SVGEGT. V lost 2 bases and J lost 3, with 5 bases in between. The CDR3 runs 12 residues. The CDR3: CASSYVGYEQYF. The CDR3 DNA reads as TGTGCCAGCAGTTACGTAGGCTACGAGCAGTACTTC.

V gene TRBV7-2 combines with J gene TRBJ2-1; TRBD1 might be the D (5 bases). The CDR3 is 13 amino acids. V was cut by 3 bases and J by 10 bases, with 13 bases left in between. In germline, CDR1 is SGHTA, CDR2 FQGNSA. The CDR3 sequence is CASSLGGALEQFF. CDR3 nucleotides: TGTGCCAGCAGCTTGGGTGGGGCATTAGAGCAGTTCTTC.

The chain couples TRBV7-9 to TRBJ1-2, with 9 bases identical to TRBD1. Germline loops: CDR1 SEHNR, CDR2 FQNEAQ (reference sequence). CDR3 size: 15 residues. The ends lost 5 bases at V and 5 bases at J; junction bases unmatched: 9. The CDR3 loop is CASSPLQGADYGYTF. In nucleotides, the CDR3 is TGTGCCAGCAGCCCATTACAGGGGGCGGATTATGGCTACACCTTC.

This chain joins TRBV20-1 and TRBJ2-5; 7 nucleotides match TRBD1. Per germline, CDR1 DFQATT and CDR2 SNEGSKA (reference sequence). The CDR3 runs to 13 residues. The ends lost 6 bases at V and 7 bases at J; junction bases unmatched: 11. The CDR3 spells CSASPGQTLTQYF. The CDR3 DNA follows: TGCAGTGCAAGTCCGGGACAGACTCTGACCCAGTACTTC.

The chain joins TRBV19 to TRBJ1-1, with a tentative D call TRBD1 (6 bases). CDR3 length: 17 amino acids. Per the germline V gene, CDR1 is LNHDA and CDR2 is SQIVND (reference sequence). V was clipped by 3 bases and J by 0 bases, with 17 bases between them. CDR3 loop: CASSMGGHQIMNTEAFF. CDR3 sequence (DNA): TGTGCCAGTAGTATGGGGGGGCACCAAATAATGAACACTGAAGCTTTCTTT.